One TCR beta chain is described in this entry. These data come from a study of blood T cell repertoires in COVID-19. Study at large: Spain, Italy and the United States supplied samples that represented acute and convalescent COVID-19.

Clones were read by immunoSEQ multiplex PCR, and TCRdb kept only the in-frame ones, dropping some. The sample has 95,000 to 150,000 clones, approximately 90% seen once; the top ten hold less than 5%. The J segment lost 6 bases and the V segment lost 6 bases, leaving 5 bases of the junction unmatched. Germline lookup yields CDR1 MNHEY and CDR2 SVGAGI. The CDR3 extends over 14 amino acids. The specimen sequenced was peripheral blood. The chain links TRBV6-5 to TRBJ2-2, with 9 bases lining up with TRBD1. This clonotype was obtained from a man aged 35 to 55 with acute or convalescent COVID-19. Written as DNA, the CDR3 is TGTGCCAGCAGGGGACAGGGATTCGCCGGGGAGCTGTTTTTT. Translating gives CASRGQGFAGELFF.